Below, 9 T cell receptor beta chains from the same sample are listed, as sequenced in a study of cytomegalovirus exposure and HLA in healthy donors. 13 Jbeta primers and 60 Vbeta primers were used for the PCR. The repertoire was sequenced with immunoSEQ multiplex PCR; TCRdb's copy has only in-frame clones and lacks some. The table records some 93,000 clones, about a tenth of them present only once. Sequencing input: PBMCs. All receptors come from a man aged 45-65 years in good health and CMV-seropositive.

The chain couples TRBV28 to TRBJ1-6; TRBD1 matches at 11 bases. The trim removed 6 bases at V and 3 bases at J, leaving 10 bases unmatched. In germline, CDR1 is MDHEN, CDR2 SYDVKM. The CDR3 extends over 18 amino acids. The CDR3 protein is CASSSPGQGVNYNSPLHF. The CDR3 region has the DNA TGTGCCAGCAGCTCCCCGGGACAGGGGGTTAACTATAATTCACCCCTCCACTTT. The full variable domain, rest sourced from reference TRBV28 and TRBJ1-6, is DVKVTQSSRYLVKRTGEKVFLECVQDMDHENMFWYRQDPGLGLRLIYFSYDVKMKEKGDIPEGYSVSREKKERFSLILESASTNQTSMYLCASSSPGQGVNYNSPLHFGNGTRLTVT.

In its sample, this clone was seen a few times. The V and J genes are TRBV6-5 and TRBJ2-2, with unresolved D. Deletions cut 2 bases from V and 1 base from J, with 11 bases between. The germline V gene has CDR1 MNHEY and CDR2 SVGAGI. The CDR3 is 16 residues long. The CDR3 coding sequence is TGTGCCAGCAGTTACAGTCAGGTCCAGAACACCGGGGAGCTGTTTTTT. It translates to CASSYSQVQNTGELFF.

There are a few counts of this clone. The rearrangement joins TRBV9 to TRBJ2-3; 10 bases are a match to TRBD2. The CDR3 is 17 amino acids. V dropped 0 bases and J dropped 2; count of bases not matched to a gene: 6. Germline-derived CDR1 and CDR2 are SGDLS and YYNGEE. The CDR3 nucleotides read TGTGCCAGCAGCGTAGGCTCTACTAGCGGGATCACAGATACGCAGTATTTT. The encoded protein is CASSVGSTSGITDTQYF.

This clone has more than one count but fewer than ten. CDR3 DNA sequence: TGTGCCAGCAGCGCAACAGGGGGCGGGTACATGAACACTGAAGCTTTCTTT. Its protein is CASSATGGGYMNTEAFF. The chain combines TRBV13 with TRBJ1-1; the match to TRBD1 covers 9 bases. Germline CDR1 PRHDT, CDR2 FYEKMQ (reference sequence). V lost 5 bases, J lost 0 bases, and 10 bases stayed unmatched. The CDR3 has 17 amino acids. The full variable domain, rest sourced from reference TRBV13 and TRBJ1-1, is AAGVIQSPRHLIKEKRETATLKCYPIPRHDTVYWYQQGPGQDPQFLISFYEKMQSDKGSIPDRFSAQQFSDYHSELNMSSLELGDSALYFCASSATGGGYMNTEAFFGQGTRLTVV.

The rearrangement links TRBV29-1 to TRBJ2-7; D ambiguous. This CDR3 contains 11 residues. Trimming removed 0 bases at V and 5 bases at J, with 5 bases between. Germline CDR1 reads SQVTM; CDR2 reads ANQGSEA. CDR3 nucleotides: TGCAGCGTTGAAGATCTCGACGAGCAGTACTTC. This translates into CSVEDLDEQYF.

The chain has TRBV6-1 and TRBJ1-6; tentatively, D is TRBD1 (5 bases). Germline V gene data show CDR1 as MNHNS and CDR2 as SASEGT. The CDR3 is made up of 13 amino acids. V lost 1 base, J lost 11 bases, and 9 bases lay in between. The CDR3 loop is CASSEGTPPPLHF. The CDR3 DNA reads as TGTGCCAGCAGTGAAGGGACACCCCCACCCCTCCACTTT.

The chain links TRBV4-3 to TRBJ1-6; D gene uncertain. The germline gives CDR1 LGHNA, CDR2 YSLEER. The CDR3 is made up of 20 amino acids. The V end lost 0 bases, the J end lost 0 bases, and 18 bases lay between the germline ends. The CDR3 here is CASSQDYSQGQSSYNSPLHF. The CDR3 DNA sequence: TGCGCCAGCAGCCAAGATTACAGCCAAGGCCAGAGCTCCTATAATTCACCCCTCCACTTT.

This clone was counted only a few times. This chain links TRBV27 with TRBJ1-1; 7 bases are shared with TRBD1. The CDR3 is 13 residues long. The germline V gene has CDR1 MNHEY and CDR2 SMNVEV (reference sequence). The ends lost 5 bases at V and 7 bases at J; junction bases unmatched: 7. The CDR3 region is CASSQVTGIEAFF. CDR3 in DNA: TGTGCCAGCAGTCAAGTGACAGGGATTGAAGCTTTCTTT.

The J gene is TRBJ2-5, the V gene TRBV29-1; 11 nucleotides agree with TRBD1. With V trimmed by 6 bases and J by 5 bases, 5 bases remained unmatched. The CDR3 loop spans 13 amino acids. CDR1 SQVTM and CDR2 ANQGSEA come from the germline V gene. The CDR3 sequence: CSVRDRGGETQYF. CDR3 nucleotide sequence: TGCAGCGTACGGGACAGGGGGGGGGAGACCCAGTACTTC.